Here is one T cell receptor (beta chain) with its context. Its specificity is unknown. CD45RO-negative, CCR7-selected cells formed the naive CD8 fraction, which excluded terminally differentiated effector memory CD45RA+ cells. Only in-frame clones appear in the TCRdb table, and some are missing; sequencing was by immunoSEQ multiplex PCR. The repertoire consists of almost 700,000 clones, with about 91% occurring once and the leading ten covering roughly 22%. The length of the CDR3 is 15 residues. The germline gives CDR1 WSHSY, CDR2 SAAADI. The record originates from a study of shared clonotypes between healthy human individuals. Study-wide points: Researchers found naive subsets generally carried larger estimated richness than memory subsets.

The V call is TRBV10-2, the J call TRBJ2-5, with D possibly matching TRBD2 (5 bases). With the DNA end fitting TRBJ2-7 better, the J assignment may be wrong. The TCR was taken from a man aged 25 to 40 in good health. The sequenced material came from naive CD8+ T cells sorted from blood. Here the CDR3 DNA reads TGCGCCAGCAGTGAGTCGGGTGGGAGAAACTACGAGCAGTACTTC. It yields the protein CASSESGGRNYEQYF.